The T cell receptor beta chain described here comes from a study of cytomegalovirus exposure and HLA in healthy donors. General study results and limits: Per a later analysis, HLA-associated TCR beta chains showed more clonal expansion than other, equally common TCR beta chains. The study flagged approximately 180 TCR beta chains as cytomegalovirus-associated.

This clone was observed a few times. Its antigen is still unknown. Germline trimming cut 4 bases from V and 3 bases from J; bases unmatched to any gene: 9. The V gene's germline CDR1 is SGDLS and CDR2 YYNGEE. The CDR3 extends over 16 amino acids. The PCR was carried out with 60 Vbeta primers and 13 Jbeta primers. TCRdb keeps only in-frame clones here, not all; method: immunoSEQ multiplex PCR. The sample holds under 200,000 clones, roughly four fifths seen once. The specimen sequenced was PBMCs. This rearrangement joins TRBV9 to TRBJ2-2; 7 bases fit TRBD2. The sequence derives from a man in his forties or fifties in good health and CMV-seropositive. CDR3 in amino acids: CASSPRGLPHTGELFF. The CDR3 DNA is TGTGCCAGCAGCCCGAGGGGACTACCTCACACCGGGGAGCTGTTTTTT.